This entry features one T cell receptor beta chain sequence. Its antigen specificity is not known. No much larger clone exists at a distance of one base, and base qualities are not known. This record comes from a study of T cells in localized non-small cell lung cancer (TCRdb year 2020). Notes on the research overall: The study examined T cell repertoires in a few hundred patients with early-stage NSCLC and compared tumors with uninvolved tumor-adjacent lungs. NSCLC patients had a mean age of roughly 64 years, and 129 were male and about a hundred female. All 240 or so NSCLC patients in the cohort were treatment-naive and had localized lung tumors that were resected.

V is shortened by 7 bases, J by 2 bases, and the region joining them spans 7 bases. The CDR3 numbers 12 residues from cysteine through phenylalanine. Only the CDR3 DNA is retained, 36 bases long and in frame from the first base. CDR1 MDHEN and CDR2 SYDVKM were looked up in the germline V gene. Broader findings and caveats from the paper: Because the study design was exploratory, TCR variables were selected using unadjusted p-values without false-discovery rate correction. Higher blood T cell density associated with longer overall survival, while higher adjacent-lung clonality associated with shorter survival. Because multi-region sequencing of the tumors was not done, intratumor heterogeneity could not be ruled out. Of the top 100 tumor clones, a median of roughly 57 were detected in paired uninvolved adjacent lung; under 35 were also among that lung's top 100. Uninvolved tumor-adjacent lung showed the highest T cell clonality, higher than tumor, which suggests more focused antigenic responses in the uninvolved tumor-adjacent lung.

At diagnosis, tumor, uninvolved tumor-adjacent lung and peripheral blood were collected and then preserved as a mix of FFPE and fresh-frozen material. For TCR repertoire profiling, blood samples were analyzed as peripheral blood mononuclear cells. TCR beta CDR3 regions were sequenced from DNA using the immunoSEQ Assay. Per the source publication's procedure: T cell density was computed as TCR beta template counts normalized to usable DNA estimated by amplifying housekeeping genes. Richness was estimated using the preseqR package, with extrapolation to 400,000 templates for PBMC samples and to 120,000 templates for tissue samples. Clonality was defined as one minus Pielou's evenness. Differential abundance testing on productive amino-acid clonotypes, with a minimum total count of 5 and an alpha of 0.1, was used to identify tissue-enriched TCRs. The Jaccard Index and the Morisita Overlap Index were used to measure how much the repertoires overlapped between compartments. GLIPH grouped TCR beta CDR3s together with public tetramer-defined viral CDR3s, and a viral motif had to include at least three viral sequences and show V-gene enrichment. In its TCRdb copy, this immuneACCESS table keeps in-frame sequences only and misses some clones. Where compared with another copy, unresolved V genes explain less than half of these, and the others have no known cause. That table supplies the V and J calls and clone size; D and trimming were determined from the DNA. The sample yields about 60,000 clones; around 90% were counted once. The biggest ten clones account for 1.5% to 2% of the sample.

The sequenced sample was peripheral blood, obtained before any cancer treatment. The chain is encoded by TRBV28 joined to TRBJ2-3; no confident D gene assignment can be made. This receptor was obtained from a woman aged 35-75 years with stage I lung adenocarcinoma. The CDR3 loop reads CASTTNTDTQYF. Here is the DNA: TGTGCCAGCACCACCAACACAGATACGCAGTATTTT.